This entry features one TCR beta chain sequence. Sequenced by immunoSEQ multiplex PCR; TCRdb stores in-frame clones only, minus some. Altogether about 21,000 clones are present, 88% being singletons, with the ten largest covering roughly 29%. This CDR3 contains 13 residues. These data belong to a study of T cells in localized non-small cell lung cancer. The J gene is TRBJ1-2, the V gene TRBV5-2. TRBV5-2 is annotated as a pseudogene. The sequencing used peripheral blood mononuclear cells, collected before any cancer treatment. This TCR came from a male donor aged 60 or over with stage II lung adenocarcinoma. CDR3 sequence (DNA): TGTGCCAGCAACGTACGAAAGACCTATGGCTACACCTTC. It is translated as CASNVRKTYGYTF.